Listed below are T cell receptor beta chains from one sample, sequenced in a study of molecular identifiers for immune sequencing clone quantification. A single record per CDR3 protein comes from TCRdb applying MiXCR to the PCR reads. The profile shows about 640,000 distinct CDR3 sequences, roughly 21% of them singletons. The sequenced sample was naive CD8+ T cells from blood, with Jurkat cell RNA spiked in. The receptors come from a human donor in good health. Some libraries in this study had Jurkat cell RNA spiked in. Each CDR3 is given with its conserved first and last residue. The D gene is left open where the match is weak. Size is omitted from some rows. Given values are once, few, many or a class for expanded clones.

CDR3: CASSYDPTDEQYF
DNA: TGTGCCAGCAGTTACGACCCTACGGACGAGCAGTACTTC
size: many
D: .
J: TRBJ2-7
V: TRBV6-6

CDR3: CASSIWGAQNQPQHF
DNA: TGTGCCAGTAGTATATGGGGGGCCCAAAATCAGCCCCAGCATTTT
size: many
D: .
J: TRBJ1-5
V: TRBV19

CDR3: CASSQGTGVQETQYF
DNA: TGCGCCAGCAGCCAAGGTACGGGGGTCCAAGAGACCCAGTACTTC
size: many
D: .
J: TRBJ2-5
V: TRBV4-3

CDR3: CASSPPAIQETQYF
DNA: TGTGCCAGCAGCCCCCCGGCCATACAAGAGACCCAGTACTTC
size: many
D: .
J: TRBJ2-5
V: TRBV7-8

CDR3: CSARGGSDYGYTF
DNA: TGCAGTGCTAGGGGGGGGTCGGACTATGGCTACACCTTC
size: few
D: .
J: TRBJ1-2
V: TRBV20-1

CDR3: CSVESNYNEQFF
DNA: TGCAGCGTTGAAAGTAACTACAATGAGCAGTTCTTC
size: .
D: .
J: TRBJ2-1
V: TRBV29-1

CDR3: CASGDGGAGEQFF
DNA: TGTGCCAGCGGTGATGGGGGGGCCGGGGAGCAGTTCTTC
size: few
D: .
J: TRBJ2-1
V: TRBV9

CDR3: CASSEGAQQYF
DNA: TGTGCCAGCAGTGAGGGGGCTCAGCAGTACTTC
size: many
D: .
J: TRBJ2-7
V: TRBV25-1

CDR3: CASSIQPNQPQHF
DNA: TGTGCCAGTAGTATCCAGCCCAATCAGCCCCAGCATTTT
size: .
D: .
J: TRBJ1-5
V: TRBV19

CDR3: CASSSFGTGAYEQYF
DNA: TGTGCCAGCAGCTCTTTCGGGACAGGCGCCTACGAGCAGTACTTC
size: many
D: TRBD1
J: TRBJ2-7
V: TRBV7-9

CDR3: CSAKFLTGPYEQYF
DNA: TGCAGTGCCAAATTCCTGACAGGACCCTACGAGCAGTACTTC
size: .
D: .
J: TRBJ2-7
V: TRBV20-1

CDR3: CSAIEAGGLDEQFF
DNA: TGCAGTGCTATCGAAGCGGGGGGGCTGGATGAGCAGTTCTTC
size: many
D: TRBD2
J: TRBJ2-1
V: TRBV20-1

CDR3: CASSLVPTNTGELFF
DNA: TGTGCCAGCAGTTTAGTCCCGACGAACACCGGGGAGCTGTTTTTT
size: many
D: .
J: TRBJ2-2
V: TRBV28

CDR3: CSARDRGRPNFYEQYF
DNA: TGCAGTGCTAGAGACCGGGGTAGACCCAACTTCTACGAGCAGTACTTC
size: .
D: .
J: TRBJ2-7
V: TRBV20-1

CDR3: CSARSRTAPGDSYSNQPQHF
DNA: TGCAGTGCCAGATCTCGGACCGCACCGGGTGACAGTTATAGCAATCAGCCCCAGCATTTT
size: many
D: .
J: TRBJ1-5
V: TRBV20-1

CDR3: CASRAGTSFRETQYF
DNA: TGTGCCAGCAGAGCCGGGACTAGCTTTAGAGAGACCCAGTACTTC
size: many
D: TRBD2
J: TRBJ2-5
V: TRBV27

CDR3: CASSPPGGGNQPQHF
DNA: TGTGCCAGCAGCCCTCCGGGGGGCGGCAATCAGCCCCAGCATTTT
size: many
D: .
J: TRBJ1-5
V: TRBV25-1

CDR3: CATKSYEQYF
DNA: TGCGCCACCAAGTCCTACGAGCAGTACTTC
size: few
D: .
J: TRBJ2-7
V: TRBV5-1

CDR3: CAWAGTRNNEQFF
DNA: TGTGCCTGGGCCGGGACTAGGAACAATGAGCAGTTCTTC
size: many
D: TRBD2
J: TRBJ2-1
V: TRBV30

CDR3: CASSHAGTAFYEQYF
DNA: TGCGCCAGCAGCCATGCCGGGACAGCCTTCTACGAGCAGTACTTC
size: many
D: TRBD1
J: TRBJ2-7
V: TRBV4-1